These T cell receptor beta chains were read from a single sample in a study of shared clonotypes between healthy human individuals. Generated by immunoSEQ multiplex PCR, the TCRdb table keeps only in-frame clones and is missing some. Of fewer than 500,000 clones detected, about three quarters appear once; the ten largest clones hold roughly an eighth. The sequenced material came from PBMCs. The receptors come from a woman aged 40 to 50 in good health. Some clones in this sample may be carry-over from other donors' samples. CDR3s include the opening cysteine and the closing phenylalanine or tryptophan. The D gene is left open where the match is weak. Only some rows state a clone size, as once, few, many or a class for expanded clones.

d_call	v_call	cdr3_length	j_call	clone_size	cdr3_nt	cdr3_aa
NA	TRBV10-2	15	TRBJ2-1	NA	TGCGCCAGCAGGGTTAGCGGAGCTTCCTACAATGAGCAGTTCTTC	CASRVSGASYNEQFF
NA	TRBV29-1	14	TRBJ2-1	few	TGCAGCGTTGTATCAGAGGGAGTGCCCAATGAGCAGTTCTTC	CSVVSEGVPNEQFF
TRBD1	TRBV11-2	15	TRBJ1-3	NA	TGTGCCAGCACCTCGGGACAGGTCTCTGGAAACACCATATATTTT	CASTSGQVSGNTIYF
TRBD1	TRBV10-3	17	TRBJ2-2	NA	TGTGCCATCAGTGAGCGGACAGGGGGAGGGTACACCGGGGAGCTGTTTTTT	CAISERTGGGYTGELFF
NA	TRBV5-1	13	TRBJ2-5	NA	TGCGCCAGCAGAACCCAGGGGCAAGAGACCCAGTACTTC	CASRTQGQETQYF
TRBD1	TRBV4-3	14	TRBJ1-6	NA	TGCGCCAGCAGCCACCGGGACAGAAATTCACCCCTCCACTTT	CASSHRDRNSPLHF
NA	TRBV7-6	15	TRBJ2-1	NA	TGTGCCAGCAGCCGAACCGGGACCGGGACCAATGAGCAGTTCTTC	CASSRTGTGTNEQFF
NA	TRBV18	14	TRBJ1-1	NA	TGTGCCAGCTCACCATCGGGGATGAACACTGAAGCTTTCTTT	CASSPSGMNTEAFF
TRBD2	TRBV19	15	TRBJ2-1	NA	TGTGCCAGTAGTCTAGCGGGAGGGCCCTTCAATGAGCAGTTCTTC	CASSLAGGPFNEQFF
NA	TRBV19	12	TRBJ2-7	NA	TGTGCCAGTGGGGGTCCCCACTACGAGCAGTACTTC	CASGGPHYEQYF
NA	TRBV6-1	16	TRBJ2-1	NA	TGTGCCAGCAGTGCAATTACCGGGACCCCACACAATGAGCAGTTCTTC	CASSAITGTPHNEQFF
NA	TRBV29-1	12	TRBJ2-7	NA	TGCAGCGTATCAGGGGAATCCTACGAGCAGTACTTC	CSVSGESYEQYF
NA	TRBV28	13	TRBJ2-3	NA	TGTGCCAGCCAGGGAACTAGCACAGATACGCAGTATTTT	CASQGTSTDTQYF
NA	TRBV7-8	16	TRBJ2-5	NA	TGTGCCAGCAGCCTCCGACTAGGTCATTCGGGGGAGACCCAGTACTTC	CASSLRLGHSGETQYF
TRBD1	TRBV18	15	TRBJ1-2	few	TGTGCCAGCTCGTATAACCAGGGGGCTAACTATGGCTACACCTTC	CASSYNQGANYGYTF
NA	TRBV2	16	TRBJ2-2	NA	TGTGCCAGCAATGATCAGGGACTTTTGAACACCGGGGAGCTGTTTTTT	CASNDQGLLNTGELFF
NA	TRBV28	14	TRBJ1-2	NA	TGTGCCAGCAGTTCCGGACAGATCACGGGAGGCTACACCTTC	CASSSGQITGGYTF
TRBD2	TRBV5-6	16	TRBJ2-7	NA	TGTGCCAGCAGCATACTAGGGACTAGCGTATCCTACGAGCAGTACTTC	CASSILGTSVSYEQYF
NA	TRBV5-4	18	TRBJ2-3	NA	TGTGCCAGCAGCTTGGGGGGAAGGCGGGGCAGTGGGACAGATACGCAGTATTTT	CASSLGGRRGSGTDTQYF
NA	TRBV27	16	TRBJ1-1	NA	TGTGCCAGCACGTCCTTCCCACCTCCGTCGAACACTGAAGCTTTCTTT	CASTSFPPPSNTEAFF
TRBD2	TRBV7-2	15	TRBJ2-2	NA	TGTGCCAGCAGCTTATCAGCGGGAGCCCCCGGGGAGCTGTTTTTT	CASSLSAGAPGELFF
NA	TRBV10-1	13	TRBJ2-7	NA	TGCGCCAGCAGTTGGGCCAACTCCTACGAGCAGTACTTC	CASSWANSYEQYF
NA	TRBV14	15	TRBJ1-2	NA	TGTGCCAGCAGCCAGAATAGGATCGGGACTGGTGGCTACACCTTC	CASSQNRIGTGGYTF
NA	TRBV21-1	15	TRBJ1-2	few	TGTGCCAGCAGGGGTCTACATCTAATTAACTATGGCTACACCTTC	CASRGLHLINYGYTF
TRBD2	TRBV2	14	TRBJ2-1	once	TGTGCCAGCAGTGAGTGGGAGGGCCCCCATGAGCAGTTCTTC	CASSEWEGPHEQFF
NA	TRBV18	15	TRBJ1-5	NA	TGTGCCAGCTCACCATCGGTCGGTAGCAATCAGCCCCAGCATTTT	CASSPSVGSNQPQHF
TRBD2	TRBV9	16	TRBJ2-1	NA	TGTGCCAGCAGCGTAAGGGGACTAGCGGGGTACAATGAGCAGTTCTTC	CASSVRGLAGYNEQFF
TRBD1	TRBV19	11	TRBJ2-7	NA	TGTGCCAGTGGACAGGGGCTCGAGCAGTACTTC	CASGQGLEQYF
TRBD2	TRBV7-2	17	TRBJ2-7	NA	TGTGCCAGCAGCTTATCTGCACTAGCGGGAGCCCTAGGGGAGCAGTACTTC	CASSLSALAGALGEQYF
TRBD2	TRBV28	17	TRBJ2-6	NA	TGTGCCAGCAGTTTAGTGGTGGGGCGGGAGGGGGCCAACGTCCTGACTTTC	CASSLVVGREGANVLTF
NA	TRBV13	11	TRBJ2-3	few	TGTGCCAGCAGCTACACAGATACGCAGTATTTT	CASSYTDTQYF
NA	TRBV11-3	14	TRBJ1-4	NA	TGTGCCAGCAGTCTCAGGAGACCTGAGGAAAAACTGTTTTTT	CASSLRRPEEKLFF
TRBD1	TRBV10-3	14	TRBJ1-1	NA	TGTGCCATCAGTAATGACAGGGGCGAGACTGAAGCTTTCTTT	CAISNDRGETEAFF
NA	TRBV18	14	TRBJ1-2	NA	TGTGCCAGCTCACCACCTGGAGACCTTTATGGCTACACCTTC	CASSPPGDLYGYTF
NA	TRBV28	15	TRBJ2-6	NA	TGTGCCAGCAGTTTAGGGGGGACTGGGGCCAACGTCCTGACTTTC	CASSLGGTGANVLTF
NA	TRBV5-5	12	TRBJ2-7	NA	TGTGCCAGCAGCTCCAATTGGCGTGAGCAGTACTTC	CASSSNWREQYF
NA	TRBV18	16	TRBJ1-2	NA	TGTGCCAGCTCACCGATAGGGACCACGGGCATCTATGGCTACACCTTC	CASSPIGTTGIYGYTF
TRBD2	TRBV9	16	TRBJ2-4	NA	TGTGCCAGCAGCGGTCTAGCGGGAGGGCCCAAAAACATTCAGTACTTC	CASSGLAGGPKNIQYF
TRBD1	TRBV5-4	16	TRBJ2-5	NA	TGTGCCAGCAGCTTGCGGGGAGGACAGGGGCAAGAGACCCAGTACTTC	CASSLRGGQGQETQYF
TRBD1	TRBV7-8	14	TRBJ2-7	NA	TGTGCCAGCAGCCCGGACAGGTGGGTCGTGGAGCAGTACTTC	CASSPDRWVVEQYF
TRBD1	TRBV30	13	TRBJ1-1	NA	TGTGCCTGGAGTCAGGGGGCGAGGACTGAAGCTTTCTTT	CAWSQGARTEAFF
TRBD1	TRBV19	15	TRBJ2-7	NA	TGTGCCAGTAGTACCTCTCCAGGGGGCTCTGGCGAGCAGTACTTC	CASSTSPGGSGEQYF
NA	TRBV28	14	TRBJ2-7	NA	TGTGCCAGCAGTTTAGTTAGCGGAACCTACGAGCAGTACTTC	CASSLVSGTYEQYF
TRBD1	TRBV5-8	15	TRBJ2-7	NA	TGTGCCAGCAGCCATTGGGGACAGGGCTCCTACGAGCAGTACTTC	CASSHWGQGSYEQYF
TRBD2	TRBV7-3	16	TRBJ2-3	NA	TGTGCCAGCCAGGAGGGGACTAGCGGGAGGTCAGATACGCAGTATTTT	CASQEGTSGRSDTQYF
NA	TRBV21-1	16	TRBJ2-2	NA	TGTGCCAGCAGCTCCCCCGGGAATAGGAACACCGGGGAGCTGTTTTTT	CASSSPGNRNTGELFF
NA	TRBV2	12	TRBJ2-5	NA	TGTGCCAGCAGTGAAACAGGGACCGGGCAGTACTTC	CASSETGTGQYF
NA	TRBV19	15	TRBJ2-6	NA	TGTGCCAGTAGTATATTCCGGGCTGGGGCCAACGTCCTGACTTTC	CASSIFRAGANVLTF
TRBD1	TRBV18	16	TRBJ2-1	NA	TGTGCCAGCTCACCGAGTCAAGGACAGGGCTACAATGAGCAGTTCTTC	CASSPSQGQGYNEQFF
TRBD1	TRBV2	14	TRBJ1-4	NA	TGTGCCAGCAGACCGGGACAGCCTAATGAAAAACTGTTTTTT	CASRPGQPNEKLFF
NA	TRBV21-1	17	TRBJ2-6	NA	TGTGCCAGCAGCCTCGGACTACAACAAAGTCGGGCCAACGTCCTGACTTTC	CASSLGLQQSRANVLTF